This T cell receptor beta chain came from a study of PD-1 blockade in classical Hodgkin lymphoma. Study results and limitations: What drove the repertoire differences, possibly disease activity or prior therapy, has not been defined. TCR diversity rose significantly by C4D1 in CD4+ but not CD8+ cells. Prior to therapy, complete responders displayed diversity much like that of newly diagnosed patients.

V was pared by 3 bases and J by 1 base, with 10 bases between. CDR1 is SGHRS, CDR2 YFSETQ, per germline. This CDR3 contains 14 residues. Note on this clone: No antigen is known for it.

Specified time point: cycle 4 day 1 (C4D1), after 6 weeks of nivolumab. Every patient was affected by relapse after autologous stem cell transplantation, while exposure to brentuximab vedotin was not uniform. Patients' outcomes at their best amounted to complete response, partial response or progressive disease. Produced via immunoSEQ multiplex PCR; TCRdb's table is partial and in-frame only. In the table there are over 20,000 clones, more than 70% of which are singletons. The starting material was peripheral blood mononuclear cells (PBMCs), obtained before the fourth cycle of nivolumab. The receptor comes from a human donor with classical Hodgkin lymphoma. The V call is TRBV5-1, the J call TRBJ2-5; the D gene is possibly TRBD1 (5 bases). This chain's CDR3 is CASSSGRIQETQYF. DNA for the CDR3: TGCGCCAGCAGCTCAGGGCGGATCCAAGAGACCCAGTACTTC. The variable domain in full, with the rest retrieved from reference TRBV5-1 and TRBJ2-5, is KAGVTQTPRYLIKTRGQQVTLSCSPISGHRSVSWYQQTPGQGLQFLFEYFSETQRNKGNFPGRFSGRQFSNSRSEMNVSTLELGDSALYLCASSSGRIQETQYFGPGTRLLVL.